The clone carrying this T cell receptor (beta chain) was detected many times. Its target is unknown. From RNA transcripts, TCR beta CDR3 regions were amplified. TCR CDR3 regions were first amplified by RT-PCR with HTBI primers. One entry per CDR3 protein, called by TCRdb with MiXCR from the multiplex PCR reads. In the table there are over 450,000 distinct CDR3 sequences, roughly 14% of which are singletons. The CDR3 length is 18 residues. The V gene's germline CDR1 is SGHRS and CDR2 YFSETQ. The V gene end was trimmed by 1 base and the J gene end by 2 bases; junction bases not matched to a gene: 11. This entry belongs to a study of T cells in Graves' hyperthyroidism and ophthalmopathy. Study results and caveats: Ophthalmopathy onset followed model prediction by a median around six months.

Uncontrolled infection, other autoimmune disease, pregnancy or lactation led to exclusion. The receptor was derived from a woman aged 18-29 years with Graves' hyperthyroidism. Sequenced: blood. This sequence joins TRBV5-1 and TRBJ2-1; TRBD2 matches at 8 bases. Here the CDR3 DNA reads TGCGCCAGCAGCTTGCTCGGGAGGGCCGAACCCCCCTACAATGAGCAGTTCTTC. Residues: CASSLLGRAEPPYNEQFF.